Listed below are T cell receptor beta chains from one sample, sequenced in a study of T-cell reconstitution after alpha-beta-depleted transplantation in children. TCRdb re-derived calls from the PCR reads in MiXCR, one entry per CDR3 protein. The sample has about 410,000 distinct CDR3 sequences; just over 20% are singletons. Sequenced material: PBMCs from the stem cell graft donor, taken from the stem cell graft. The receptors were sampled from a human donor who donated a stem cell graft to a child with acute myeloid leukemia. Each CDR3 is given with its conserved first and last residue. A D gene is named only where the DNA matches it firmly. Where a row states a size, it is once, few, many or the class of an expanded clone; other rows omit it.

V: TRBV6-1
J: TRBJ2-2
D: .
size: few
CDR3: CASSERLLGTGELFF
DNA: TGTGCCAGCAGTGAAAGGCTTTTAGGCACCGGGGAGCTGTTTTTT

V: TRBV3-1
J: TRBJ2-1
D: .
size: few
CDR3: CASSPRVGGYNEQFF
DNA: TGTGCCAGCAGCCCCCGGGTAGGGGGATACAATGAGCAGTTCTTC

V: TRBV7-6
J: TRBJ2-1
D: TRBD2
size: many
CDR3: CASSSDLKPSGRVNEQFF
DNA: TGTGCCAGCAGCTCCGACCTGAAGCCTAGCGGGAGGGTCAATGAGCAGTTCTTC

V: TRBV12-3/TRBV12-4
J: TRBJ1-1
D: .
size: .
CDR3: CASSLPGGTEAFF
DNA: TGTGCCAGCAGTTTACCGGGTGGCACTGAAGCTTTCTTT

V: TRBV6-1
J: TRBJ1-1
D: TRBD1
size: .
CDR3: CASRSYRGSNTEAFF
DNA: TGTGCCAGCAGATCCTACAGGGGCTCCAACACTGAAGCTTTCTTT

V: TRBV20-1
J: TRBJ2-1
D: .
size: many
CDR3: CSAPPYGPGNEQFF
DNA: TGCAGTGCTCCCCCCTACGGCCCCGGGAATGAGCAGTTCTTC

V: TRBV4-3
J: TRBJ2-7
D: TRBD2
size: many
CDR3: CASSQDIGIAGSYEQYF
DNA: TGCGCCAGCAGCCAAGATATAGGGATAGCGGGATCATACGAGCAGTACTTC

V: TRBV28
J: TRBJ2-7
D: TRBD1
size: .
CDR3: CASRKVAGTAYEQYF
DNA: TGTGCCAGCAGGAAGGTAGCCGGGACAGCCTACGAGCAGTACTTC

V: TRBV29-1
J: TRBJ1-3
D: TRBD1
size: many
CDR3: CSADRDRNTIYF
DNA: TGCAGCGCTGACAGGGATAGAAACACCATATATTTT

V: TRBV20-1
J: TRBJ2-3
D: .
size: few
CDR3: CSARDRGFFTDTQYF
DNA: TGCAGTGCTAGAGACAGGGGTTTCTTCACAGATACGCAGTATTTT

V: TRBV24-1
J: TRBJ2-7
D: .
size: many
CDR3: CATSDLNSYEQYF
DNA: TGTGCCACCAGTGATTTGAATTCCTACGAGCAGTACTTC

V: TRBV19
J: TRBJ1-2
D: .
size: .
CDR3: CASSTRRDHQNYGYTF
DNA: TGTGCCAGTAGTACCCGGCGGGACCACCAAAACTATGGCTACACCTTC

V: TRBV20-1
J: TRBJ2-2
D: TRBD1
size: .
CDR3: CSARHTGTGLAGELFF
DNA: TGCAGTGCTAGACACACCGGGACAGGGTTGGCTGGGGAGCTGTTTTTT

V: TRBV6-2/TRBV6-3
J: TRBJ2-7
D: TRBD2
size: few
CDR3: CASSSRASGRSGEQYF
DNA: TGTGCCAGCAGTAGCCGGGCTAGCGGGAGATCCGGCGAGCAGTACTTC

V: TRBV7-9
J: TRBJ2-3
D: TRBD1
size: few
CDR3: CASSPRTGGDTDTQYF
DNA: TGTGCCAGCAGCCCCAGGACAGGGGGAGACACAGATACGCAGTATTTT

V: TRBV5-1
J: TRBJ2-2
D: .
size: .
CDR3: CASSSGQAYTGELFF
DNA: TGCGCCAGCAGCTCGGGACAAGCCTACACCGGGGAGCTGTTTTTT

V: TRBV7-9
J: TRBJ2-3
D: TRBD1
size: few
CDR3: CASVPGQGRGDTQYF
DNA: TGTGCCAGCGTCCCGGGACAGGGGAGGGGAGATACGCAGTATTTT

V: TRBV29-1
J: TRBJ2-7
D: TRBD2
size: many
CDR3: CSVAGLAGNYEQYF
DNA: TGCAGCGTTGCCGGACTAGCGGGAAACTACGAGCAGTACTTC

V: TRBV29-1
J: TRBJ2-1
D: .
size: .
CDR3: CSVVQGYNEQFF
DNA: TGCAGCGTTGTGCAGGGATACAATGAGCAGTTCTTC

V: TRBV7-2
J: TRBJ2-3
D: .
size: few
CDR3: CASSLARAKSGTDTQYF
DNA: TGTGCCAGCAGCTTAGCGCGGGCGAAGTCGGGGACAGATACGCAGTATTTT

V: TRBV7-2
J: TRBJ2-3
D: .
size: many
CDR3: CASSYDEFSRGDTQYF
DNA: TGTGCCAGCAGCTATGACGAGTTTTCCCGTGGAGATACGCAGTATTTT

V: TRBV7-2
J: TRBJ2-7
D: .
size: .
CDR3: CASSLVEFYEQYF
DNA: TGTGCCAGCAGCTTAGTCGAATTCTACGAGCAGTACTTC

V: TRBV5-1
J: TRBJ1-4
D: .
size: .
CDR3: CASSFQGEATNEKLFF
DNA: TGCGCCAGCAGCTTCCAGGGTGAAGCAACTAATGAAAAACTGTTTTTT

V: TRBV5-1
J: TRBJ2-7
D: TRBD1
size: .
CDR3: CASSLGDRVGEQYF
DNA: TGCGCCAGCAGCTTGGGGGACAGGGTCGGCGAGCAGTACTTC